The 17 T cell receptor beta chains reported below all come from one sample, sequenced in a study of immune heterogeneity within non-small cell lung tumors. With 600 ng used per sample, the template was genomic DNA from bulk tumor. Several far-apart biopsies were taken per primary tumor during surgery. Patients underwent curative surgery for non-small cell lung cancer (untreated and newly diagnosed). Multiplex PCR employing 32 V and 13 J primers generated amplicons of the TCR beta CDR3. TCRdb analysed the multiplex PCR reads with MiXCR anew, one entry per CDR3 protein. The sample holds 14,000 to 15,000 distinct CDR3 sequences, approximately 26% seen once. What was sequenced was lung tumor tissue. The receptors were gathered from a man in his forties with non-small cell lung cancer.

In its sample, this clonotype was seen once. Possible read error: a much larger clone is one base away. The chain carries TRBV10-3 and TRBJ2-1; the match to TRBD2 covers 9 bases. V gave up 0 bases and J gave up 1 base; unmatched junction bases: 13. The CDR3 length is 20 residues. CDR1 and CDR2 (germline): ENHRY, SYGVKD. CDR3 sequence (DNA): TGTGCCATCAGTGAGTCCCTCCCCAGTTTTAGCGGGGGATCCTACAATGAGCAGTTCTTC. This translates into CAISESLPSFSGGSYNEQFF.

Only a few counts were recorded for this clonotype. This chain links TRBV2 with TRBJ2-1, with D maybe TRBD1 (6 bases). Germline CDR1 and CDR2: SNHLY and FYNNEI. The CDR3 loop spans 14 amino acids. V lost 6 bases and J 5 bases, leaving 14 bases between the germline ends. The CDR3 DNA is TGTGCCAGCAGGGATACAGGGCCCCACAATGAGCAGTTCTTC. This translates into CASRDTGPHNEQFF.

A few counts support this clonotype. Compared with germline, one end of the junction differs, possibly owing to a read error. CDR3 in amino acids: CASSEVVNTKYF. The CDR3 bases are TGTGCCAGCAGTGAAGTGGTCAATACGAAGTATTTT. The V call is TRBV6-1, the J call TRBJ2-3; D not resolved. CDR1 is MNHNS, CDR2 SASEGT, per germline. This CDR3 spans 12 amino acids.

This clonotype was found a few times. The genes are TRBV11-1 and TRBJ2-4, with TRBD1 matching 8 bases. Trimming took 4 bases from V and 6 from J; bases not matched to a gene: 8. This CDR3 has 15 amino acids. The germline V gene encodes CDR1 SGHAT and CDR2 FQDESV (reference sequence). CDR3 nucleotide sequence: TGTGCCAGCAGCTCTAGACAGGGGCTGGGAAACATTCAGTACTTC. Translated: CASSSRQGLGNIQYF.

At least ten counts were recorded for this clonotype. The chain links TRBV2 to TRBJ2-2, with 7 positions matching TRBD2. Germline loops: CDR1 SNHLY, CDR2 FYNNEI. This CDR3 is built from 15 residues. Unmatched junction bases numbered 10, after V lost 7 bases and J lost 5 bases. This CDR3 is CASNVGGSGTGELFF. DNA for the CDR3: TGTGCCAGCAATGTTGGCGGGAGCGGAACCGGGGAGCTGTTTTTT.

The V and J genes are TRBV10-3 and TRBJ2-3; D is unclear. Germline-derived CDR1 and CDR2 are ENHRY and SYGVKD. Trimming removed 0 bases at V and 0 bases at J, with 7 bases between. The CDR3 runs to 15 residues. CDR3 coding DNA: TGTGCCATCAGTGAGTCTAGTACTAGCACAGATACGCAGTATTTT. Protein product: CAISESSTSTDTQYF.

This clonotype was recorded many times. V gene TRBV13 combines with J gene TRBJ1-2; D perhaps matches TRBD1 (6 bases). Between the trimmed V and J ends, which lost 5 bases and 6 bases, there was a span of 19 bases. This CDR3 is 15 amino acids long. CDR1 is PRHDT, CDR2 FYEKMQ, per germline (reference sequence). This chain's CDR3 is CASSLLAWTEDGYTF. The CDR3 DNA follows: TGTGCCAGCAGCCTCCTCGCGTGGACAGAGGATGGCTACACCTTC.

In its sample, this clonotype ranks as medium-sized. V gene TRBV9 combines with J gene TRBJ2-7; D possibly matches TRBD1 or TRBD2 (6 bases each). Germline loops: CDR1 SGDLS, CDR2 YYNGEE. CDR3 size: 15 residues. V lost 3 bases to trimming and J lost 1 base, with 14 bases between them. Here the CDR3 DNA reads TGTGCCAGCAGCGAGGGGGGTAGGCGTTCCTACGAGCAGTACTTC. This encodes CASSEGGRRSYEQYF. The full variable domain, rest sourced from reference TRBV9 and TRBJ2-7, is DSGVTQTPKHLITATGQRVTLRCSPRSGDLSVYWYQQSLDQGLQFLIQYYNGEERAKGNILERFSAQQFPDLHSELNLSSLELGDSALYFCASSEGGRRSYEQYFGPGTRLTVT.

Ten or more counts support this clonotype. The chain links TRBV7-9 to TRBJ1-6; 9 positions match TRBD1. Looked up from germline, CDR1 is SEHNR and CDR2 is FQNEAQ (reference sequence). This CDR3 region has 15 residues. After removal of 5 bases from V and 10 bases from J, the junction contained 9 bases not matched to a gene. CDR3 sequence: CASSATGTGTSPLHF. The CDR3 DNA follows: TGTGCCAGCAGCGCTACCGGGACAGGGACCTCACCCCTCCACTTT.

The chain has TRBV7-9 and TRBJ2-3, with 12 bases matching TRBD2. V gave up 2 bases and J gave up 6 bases; unmatched junction bases: 9. The CDR3 loop spans 17 amino acids. Per germline, CDR1 SEHNR and CDR2 FQNEAQ (reference sequence). CDR3 amino acids: CASSLMGLAGLEDTQYF. Here the CDR3 DNA reads TGTGCCAGCAGCTTAATGGGACTAGCGGGTTTAGAGGATACGCAGTATTTT.

Many counts were recorded for this clonotype. The chain carries TRBV2 and TRBJ2-1; D remains unclear. CDR3 length equals 14 residues. CDR1 is SNHLY and CDR2 is FYNNEI in the germline V gene. V lost 3 bases to trimming and J lost 4 bases, with 10 bases between them. The CDR3 region has the DNA TGTGCCAGCAGTGAGGAGACAAGTTACAATGAGCAGTTCTTC. Its protein product is CASSEETSYNEQFF.

This clonotype qualifies as medium-sized. CDR3 region: CASSDPTPNNEQFF. CDR3 in DNA: TGTGCCAGCAGTGACCCGACACCGAACAATGAGCAGTTCTTC. The gene calls are TRBV6-1 and TRBJ2-1; no firm D call. Trimming took 3 bases from V and 5 from J, leaving 11 bases between them. Germline values: CDR1 MNHNS, CDR2 SASEGT. This CDR3 spans 14 amino acids.

Judged by abundance, this clonotype is medium-sized. This rearrangement joins TRBV6-1 to TRBJ1-2; TRBD1 aligns across 7 bases. The V gene end was trimmed by 5 bases and the J gene end by 7 bases; junction bases not matched to a gene: 13. The CDR3 loop spans 15 amino acids. Germline V gene lookup returns CDR1 MNHNS and CDR2 SASEGT. CDR3 loop: CASSRWWVSGGGYTF. CDR3 DNA sequence: TGTGCCAGCAGTCGATGGTGGGTCTCAGGGGGTGGCTACACCTTC.

To note about this clonotype: A much larger clone lies a single base off, so this may be a read error. The chain uses TRBV3-1 and TRBJ2-5, with D tentatively TRBD1 (6 bases). This CDR3 contains 13 residues. Germline V gives CDR1 LGHDT, CDR2 YNNKEL (reference sequence). The CDR3 sequence: CASSQGGRQTHYF. The CDR3 bases are TGTGCCAGCAGCCAAGGGGGGCGTCAGACCCACTACTTC.

The genes are TRBV5-5 and TRBJ1-2, with D uncertain. The V end was cut by 0 bases, the J end by 8 bases, with 20 bases between. Germline lookup yields CDR1 SGHKS and CDR2 YYEKEE (reference sequence). CDR3 length equals 16 residues. CDR3 coding DNA: TGTGCCAGCAGCTTGGATCCTAGTACGGTCGGTGACGGCTACACCTTC. Protein sequence: CASSLDPSTVGDGYTF.

This clonotype counts as medium-sized (0.01 to 0.1%). This chain uses TRBV4-2 with TRBJ2-1; D call uncertain. CDR1 and CDR2 (germline): LGHNA, YNFKEQ. V shed 3 bases and J shed 5 bases, with 2 bases lying between them. CDR3 size: 11 residues. This CDR3 is CASSHDNEQFF. CDR3 bases: TGTGCCAGCAGCCACGACAATGAGCAGTTCTTC.

This clonotype was counted at least ten times. The V call is TRBV20-1, the J call TRBJ2-1; TRBD2 matches at 11 bases. Germline V gives CDR1 DFQATT, CDR2 SNEGSKA (reference sequence). J gave up 7 bases and V 0 bases, and 11 bases lay outside the gene matches. The CDR3 sequence is 17 residues long. In nucleotides, the CDR3 is TGCAGTGCTAGAGATTGGATAGCGGGAGGGACTAGGAATGAGCAGTTCTTC. Protein sequence: CSARDWIAGGTRNEQFF.